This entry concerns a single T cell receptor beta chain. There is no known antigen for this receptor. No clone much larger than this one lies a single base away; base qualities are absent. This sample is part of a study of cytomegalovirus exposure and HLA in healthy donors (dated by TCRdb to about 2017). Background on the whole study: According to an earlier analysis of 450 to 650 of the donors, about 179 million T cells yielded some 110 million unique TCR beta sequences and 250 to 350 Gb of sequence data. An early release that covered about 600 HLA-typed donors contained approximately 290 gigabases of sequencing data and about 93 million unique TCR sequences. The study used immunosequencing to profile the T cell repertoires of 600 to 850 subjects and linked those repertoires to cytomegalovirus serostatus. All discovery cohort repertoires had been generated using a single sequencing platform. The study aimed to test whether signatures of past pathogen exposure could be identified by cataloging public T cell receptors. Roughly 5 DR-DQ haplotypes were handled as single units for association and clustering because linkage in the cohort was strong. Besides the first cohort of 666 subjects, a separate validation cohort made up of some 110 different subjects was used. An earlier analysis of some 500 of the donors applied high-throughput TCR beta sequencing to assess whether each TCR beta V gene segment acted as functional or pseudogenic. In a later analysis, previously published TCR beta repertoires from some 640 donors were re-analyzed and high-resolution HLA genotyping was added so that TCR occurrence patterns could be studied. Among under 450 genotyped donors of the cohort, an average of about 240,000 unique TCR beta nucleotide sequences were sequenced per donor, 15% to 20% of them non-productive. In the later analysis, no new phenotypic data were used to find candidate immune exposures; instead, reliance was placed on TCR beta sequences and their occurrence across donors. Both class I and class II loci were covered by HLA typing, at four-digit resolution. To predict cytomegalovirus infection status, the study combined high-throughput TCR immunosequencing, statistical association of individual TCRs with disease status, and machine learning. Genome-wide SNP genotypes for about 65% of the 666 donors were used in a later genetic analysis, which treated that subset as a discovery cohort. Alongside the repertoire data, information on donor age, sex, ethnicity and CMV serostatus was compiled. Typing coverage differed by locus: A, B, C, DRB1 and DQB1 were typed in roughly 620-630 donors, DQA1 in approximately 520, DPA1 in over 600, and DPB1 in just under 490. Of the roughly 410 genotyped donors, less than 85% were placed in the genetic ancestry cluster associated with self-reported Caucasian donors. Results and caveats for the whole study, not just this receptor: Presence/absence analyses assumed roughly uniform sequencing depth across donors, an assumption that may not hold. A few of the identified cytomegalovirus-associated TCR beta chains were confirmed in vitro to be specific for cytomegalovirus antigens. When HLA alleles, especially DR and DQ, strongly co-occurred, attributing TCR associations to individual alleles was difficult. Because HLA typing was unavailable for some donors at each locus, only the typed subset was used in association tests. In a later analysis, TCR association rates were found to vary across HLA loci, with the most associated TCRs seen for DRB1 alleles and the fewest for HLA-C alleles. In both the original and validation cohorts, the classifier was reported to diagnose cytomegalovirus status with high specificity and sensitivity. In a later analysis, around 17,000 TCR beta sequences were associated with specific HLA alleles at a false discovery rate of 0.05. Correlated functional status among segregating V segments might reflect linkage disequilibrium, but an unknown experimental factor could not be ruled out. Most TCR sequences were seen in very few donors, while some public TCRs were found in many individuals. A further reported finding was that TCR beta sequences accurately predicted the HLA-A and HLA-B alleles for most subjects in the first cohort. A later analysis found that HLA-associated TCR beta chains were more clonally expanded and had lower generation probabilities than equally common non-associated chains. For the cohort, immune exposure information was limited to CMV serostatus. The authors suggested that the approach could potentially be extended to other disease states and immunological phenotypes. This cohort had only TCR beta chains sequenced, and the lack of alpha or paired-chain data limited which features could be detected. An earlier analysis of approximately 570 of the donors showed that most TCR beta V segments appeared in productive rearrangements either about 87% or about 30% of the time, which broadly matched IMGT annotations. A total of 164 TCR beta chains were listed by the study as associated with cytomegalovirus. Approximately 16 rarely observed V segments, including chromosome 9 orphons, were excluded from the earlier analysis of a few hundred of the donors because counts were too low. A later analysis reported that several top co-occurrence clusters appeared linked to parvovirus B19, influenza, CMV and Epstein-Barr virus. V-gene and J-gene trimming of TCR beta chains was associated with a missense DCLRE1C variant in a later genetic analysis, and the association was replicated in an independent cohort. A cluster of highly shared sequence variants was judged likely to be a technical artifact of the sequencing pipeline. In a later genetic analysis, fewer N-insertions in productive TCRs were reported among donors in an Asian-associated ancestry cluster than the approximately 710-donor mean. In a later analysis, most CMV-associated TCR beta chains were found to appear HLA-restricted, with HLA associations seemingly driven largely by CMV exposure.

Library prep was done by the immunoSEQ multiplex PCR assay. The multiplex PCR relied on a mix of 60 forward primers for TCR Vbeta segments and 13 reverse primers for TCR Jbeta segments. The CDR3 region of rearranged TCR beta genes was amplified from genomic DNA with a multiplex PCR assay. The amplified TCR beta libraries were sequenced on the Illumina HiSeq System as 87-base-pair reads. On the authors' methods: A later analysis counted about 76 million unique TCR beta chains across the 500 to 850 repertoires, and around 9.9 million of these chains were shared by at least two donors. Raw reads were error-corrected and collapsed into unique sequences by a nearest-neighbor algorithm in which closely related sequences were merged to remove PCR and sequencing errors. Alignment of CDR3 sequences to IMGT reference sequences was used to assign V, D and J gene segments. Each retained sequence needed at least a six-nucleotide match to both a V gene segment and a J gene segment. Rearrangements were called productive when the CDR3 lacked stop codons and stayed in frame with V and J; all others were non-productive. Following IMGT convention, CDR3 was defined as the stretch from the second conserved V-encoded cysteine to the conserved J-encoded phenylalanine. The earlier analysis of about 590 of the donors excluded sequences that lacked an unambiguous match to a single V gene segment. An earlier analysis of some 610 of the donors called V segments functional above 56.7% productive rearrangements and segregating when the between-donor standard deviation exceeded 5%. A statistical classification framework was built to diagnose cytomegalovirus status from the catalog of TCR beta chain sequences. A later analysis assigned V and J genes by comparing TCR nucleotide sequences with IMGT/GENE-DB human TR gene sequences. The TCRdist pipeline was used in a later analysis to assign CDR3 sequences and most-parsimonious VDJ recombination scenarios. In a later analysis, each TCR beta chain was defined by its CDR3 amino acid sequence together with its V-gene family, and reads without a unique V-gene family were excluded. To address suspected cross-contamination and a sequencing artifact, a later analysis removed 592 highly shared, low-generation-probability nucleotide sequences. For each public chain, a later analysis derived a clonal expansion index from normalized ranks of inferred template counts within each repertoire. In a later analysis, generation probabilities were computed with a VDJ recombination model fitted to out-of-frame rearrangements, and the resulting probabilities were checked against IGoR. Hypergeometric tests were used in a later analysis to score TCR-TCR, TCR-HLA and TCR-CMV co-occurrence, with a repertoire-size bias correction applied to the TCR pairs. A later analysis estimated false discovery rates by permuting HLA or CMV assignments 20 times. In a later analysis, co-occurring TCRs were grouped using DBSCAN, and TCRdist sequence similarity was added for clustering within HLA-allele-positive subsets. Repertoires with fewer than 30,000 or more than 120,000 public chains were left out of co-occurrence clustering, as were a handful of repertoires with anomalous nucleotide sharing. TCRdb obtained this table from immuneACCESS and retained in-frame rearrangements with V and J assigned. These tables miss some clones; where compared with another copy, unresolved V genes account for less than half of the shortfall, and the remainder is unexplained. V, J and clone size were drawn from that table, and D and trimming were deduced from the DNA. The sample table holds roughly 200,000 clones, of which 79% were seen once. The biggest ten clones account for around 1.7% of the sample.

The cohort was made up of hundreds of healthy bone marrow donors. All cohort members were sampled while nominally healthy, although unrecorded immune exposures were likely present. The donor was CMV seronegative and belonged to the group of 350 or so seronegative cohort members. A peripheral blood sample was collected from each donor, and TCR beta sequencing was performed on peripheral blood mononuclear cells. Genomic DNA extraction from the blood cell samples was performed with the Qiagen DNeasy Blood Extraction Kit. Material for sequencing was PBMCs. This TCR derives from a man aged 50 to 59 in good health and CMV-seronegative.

CDR3 region: CASSSHPDSGVNQPQHF. The DNA sequence is given as TGTGCCAGCAGTTCCCACCCCGACAGTGGGGTCAATCAGCCCCAGCATTTT. The V and J segments used are TRBV28 and TRBJ1-5; perhaps TRBD1 is the D gene, with 5 bases matching. Sequences MDHEN (CDR1) and SYDVKM (CDR2) are obtained from the germline V gene. Including cysteine and phenylalanine, the CDR3 has 17 amino acids. Here the CDR3 DNA is all that survives: 51 bases in frame from base 1. At the junction V is shortened by 4 bases and J by 3 bases, with 19 bases in between. The CDR3 plus the reference TRBV28 and TRBJ1-5 genes for the other parts give the full variable domain: DVKVTQSSRYLVKRTGEKVFLECVQDMDHENMFWYRQDPGLGLRLIYFSYDVKMKEKGDIPEGYSVSREKKERFSLILESASTNQTSMYLCASSSHPDSGVNQPQHFGDGTRLSIL.